This TCR beta chain was sequenced for a study of cytomegalovirus exposure and HLA in healthy donors. PCR involved 60 Vbeta and 13 Jbeta primers. The repertoire was sequenced with immunoSEQ multiplex PCR; TCRdb's copy has only in-frame clones and lacks some. Of approximately 110,000 clones in the sample, 69% were seen once. Regarding the study as a whole: High sensitivity and specificity were reportedly achieved when the classifier diagnosed cytomegalovirus status. Sequencing probably produced one cluster of sequence variants that were highly shared.

The germline V gene encodes CDR1 SGHRS and CDR2 YFSETQ. The CDR3 length is 15 residues. Trimming took 0 bases from V and 7 from J, leaving 14 bases between them. Comment on this clone: Its matching antigen is unknown.

This clonotype was obtained from a woman in her 70s in good health and CMV-seropositive. Material: PBMCs. This chain links TRBV5-1 with TRBJ2-1, with D possibly matching TRBD1 (6 bases). CDR3 sequence (DNA): TGCGCCAGCAGCTTGGCCCTGACAGGTAGAAATGAGCAGTTCTTC. Translating it yields CASSLALTGRNEQFF.